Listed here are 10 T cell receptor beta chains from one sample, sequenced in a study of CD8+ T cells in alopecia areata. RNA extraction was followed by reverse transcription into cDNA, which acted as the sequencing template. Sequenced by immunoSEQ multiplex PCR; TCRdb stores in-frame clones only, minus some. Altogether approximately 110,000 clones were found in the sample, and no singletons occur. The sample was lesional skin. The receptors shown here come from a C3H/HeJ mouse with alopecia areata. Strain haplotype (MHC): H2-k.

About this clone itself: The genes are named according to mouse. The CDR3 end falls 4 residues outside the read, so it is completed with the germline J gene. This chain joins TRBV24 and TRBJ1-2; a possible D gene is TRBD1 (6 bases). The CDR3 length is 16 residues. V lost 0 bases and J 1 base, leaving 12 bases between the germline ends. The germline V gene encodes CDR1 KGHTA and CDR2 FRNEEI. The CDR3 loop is CASSLYKRDKNSDYTF. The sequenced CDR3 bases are TGTGCCAGCAGTCTGTATAAAAGGGACAAAAACTCC.

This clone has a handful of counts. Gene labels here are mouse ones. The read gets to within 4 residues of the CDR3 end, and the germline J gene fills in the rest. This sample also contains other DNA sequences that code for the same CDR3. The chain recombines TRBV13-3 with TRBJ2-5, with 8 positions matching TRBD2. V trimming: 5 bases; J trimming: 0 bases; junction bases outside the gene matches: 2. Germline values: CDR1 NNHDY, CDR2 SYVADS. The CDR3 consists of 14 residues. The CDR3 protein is CASRWGGNQDTQYF. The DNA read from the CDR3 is TGTGCCAGCAGGTGGGGGGGGAACCAAGAC.

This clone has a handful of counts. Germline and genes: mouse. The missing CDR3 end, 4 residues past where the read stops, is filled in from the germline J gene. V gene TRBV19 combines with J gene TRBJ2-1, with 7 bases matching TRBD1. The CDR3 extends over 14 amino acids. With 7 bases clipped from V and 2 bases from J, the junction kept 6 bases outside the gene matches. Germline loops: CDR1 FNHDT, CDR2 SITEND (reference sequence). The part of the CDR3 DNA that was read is TGTGCCAGCGGAGGGGACAGCGACTATGCT. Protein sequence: CASGGDSDYA. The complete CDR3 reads CASGGDSDYAEQFF.

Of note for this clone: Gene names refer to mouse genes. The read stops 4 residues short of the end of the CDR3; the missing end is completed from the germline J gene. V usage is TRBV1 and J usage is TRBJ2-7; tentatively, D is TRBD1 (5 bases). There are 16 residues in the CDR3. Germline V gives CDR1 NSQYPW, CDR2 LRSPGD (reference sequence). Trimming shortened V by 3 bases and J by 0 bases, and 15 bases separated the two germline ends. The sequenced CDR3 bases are TGCACCTGCAGTGCGCTCAACAGGAAGAGCTCCTAT. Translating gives CTCSALNRKSSY. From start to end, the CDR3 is CTCSALNRKSSYEQYF.

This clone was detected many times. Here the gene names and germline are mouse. Here the CDR3 reads CASSDAGLGGRNAETLYF. The covered CDR3 bases are TGTGCCAGCAGTGATGCTGGACTGGGGGGGCGCAATGCAGAA. The chain links TRBV13-3 to TRBJ2-3; 13 nucleotides match TRBD2. Read data end 4 residues before the CDR3 end; the end is taken from the germline J gene. The CDR3 contains 18 residues. V was clipped by 0 bases and J by 2 bases; unmatched bases: 6. CDR1 and CDR2 from the germline V gene are NNHDY and SYVADS.

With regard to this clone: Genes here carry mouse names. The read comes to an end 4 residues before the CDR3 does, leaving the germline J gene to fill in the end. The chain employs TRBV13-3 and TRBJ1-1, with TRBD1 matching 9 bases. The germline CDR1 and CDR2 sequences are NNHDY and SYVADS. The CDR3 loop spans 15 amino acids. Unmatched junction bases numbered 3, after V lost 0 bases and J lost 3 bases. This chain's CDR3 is CASSDVQGAHTEVFF. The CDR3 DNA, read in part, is TGTGCCAGCAGTGATGTACAGGGGGCGCACACA.

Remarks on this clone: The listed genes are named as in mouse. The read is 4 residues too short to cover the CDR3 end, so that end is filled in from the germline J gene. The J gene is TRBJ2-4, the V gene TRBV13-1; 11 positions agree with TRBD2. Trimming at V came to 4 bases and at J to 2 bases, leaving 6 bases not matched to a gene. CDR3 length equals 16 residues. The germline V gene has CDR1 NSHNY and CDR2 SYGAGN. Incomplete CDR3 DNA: TGTGCCAGCAGTCGACTGGGGGGGATGGATCAAAAC. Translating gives CASSRLGGMDQN. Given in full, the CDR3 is CASSRLGGMDQNTLYF.

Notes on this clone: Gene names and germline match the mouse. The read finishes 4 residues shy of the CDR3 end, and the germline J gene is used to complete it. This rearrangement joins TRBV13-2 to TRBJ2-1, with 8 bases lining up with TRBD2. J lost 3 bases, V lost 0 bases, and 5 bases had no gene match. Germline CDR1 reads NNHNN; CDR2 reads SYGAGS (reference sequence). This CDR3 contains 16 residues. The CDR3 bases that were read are TGTGCCAGCGGTGATGAGCCTGGGGGGTTCTATGCT. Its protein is CASGDEPGGFYA. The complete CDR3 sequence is CASGDEPGGFYAEQFF.

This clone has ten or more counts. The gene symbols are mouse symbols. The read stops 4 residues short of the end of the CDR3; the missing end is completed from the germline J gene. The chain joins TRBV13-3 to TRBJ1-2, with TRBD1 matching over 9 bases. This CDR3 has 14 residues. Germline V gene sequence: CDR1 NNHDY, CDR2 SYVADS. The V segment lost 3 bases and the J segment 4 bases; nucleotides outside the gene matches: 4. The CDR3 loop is CASSGQGEGSDYTF. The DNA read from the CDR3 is TGTGCCAGCAGTGGACAGGGGGAGGGCTCC.

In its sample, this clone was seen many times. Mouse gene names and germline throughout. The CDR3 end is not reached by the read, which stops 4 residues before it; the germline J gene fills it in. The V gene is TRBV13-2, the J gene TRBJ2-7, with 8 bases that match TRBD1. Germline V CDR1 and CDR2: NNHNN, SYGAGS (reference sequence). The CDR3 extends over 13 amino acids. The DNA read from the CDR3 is TGTGCCAGCGGTGAGCCCAGGGGGCAT. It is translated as CASGEPRGH. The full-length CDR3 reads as CASGEPRGHEQYF.